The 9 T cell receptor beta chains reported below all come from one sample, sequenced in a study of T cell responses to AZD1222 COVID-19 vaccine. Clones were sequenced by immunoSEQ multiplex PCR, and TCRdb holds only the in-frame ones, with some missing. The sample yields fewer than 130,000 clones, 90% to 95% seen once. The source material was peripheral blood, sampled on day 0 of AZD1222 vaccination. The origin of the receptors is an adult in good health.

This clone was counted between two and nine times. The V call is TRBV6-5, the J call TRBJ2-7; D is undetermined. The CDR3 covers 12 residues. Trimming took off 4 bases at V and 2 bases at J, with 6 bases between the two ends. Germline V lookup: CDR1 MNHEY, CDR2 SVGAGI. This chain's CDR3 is CASSSQTYEQYF. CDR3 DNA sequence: TGTGCCAGCAGTTCCCAGACCTACGAGCAGTACTTC.

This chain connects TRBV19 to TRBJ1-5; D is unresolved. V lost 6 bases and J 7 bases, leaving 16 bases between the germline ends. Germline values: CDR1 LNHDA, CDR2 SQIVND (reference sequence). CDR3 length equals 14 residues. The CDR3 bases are TGTGCCAGTAGCTTCCGAAGGACTGGGCAGCCCCAGCATTTT. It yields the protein CASSFRRTGQPQHF.

Here the CDR3 reads CASIRRGVLGYTF. In DNA, the CDR3 is TGTGCCAGCATCCGAAGGGGGGTCTTGGGCTACACCTTC. This rearrangement joins TRBV28 to TRBJ1-2, with D possibly being TRBD1 (6 bases). The CDR3 extends over 13 amino acids. The germline V gene encodes CDR1 MDHEN and CDR2 SYDVKM. The V end lost 7 bases, the J end lost 8 bases, and 17 bases lay between the germline ends.

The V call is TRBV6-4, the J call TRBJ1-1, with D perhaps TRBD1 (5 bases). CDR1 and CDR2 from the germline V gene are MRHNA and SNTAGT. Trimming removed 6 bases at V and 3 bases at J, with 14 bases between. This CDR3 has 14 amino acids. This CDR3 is CASRYRGGDTEAFF. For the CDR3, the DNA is TGTGCCAGCAGATACCGTGGGGGGGACACTGAAGCTTTCTTT.

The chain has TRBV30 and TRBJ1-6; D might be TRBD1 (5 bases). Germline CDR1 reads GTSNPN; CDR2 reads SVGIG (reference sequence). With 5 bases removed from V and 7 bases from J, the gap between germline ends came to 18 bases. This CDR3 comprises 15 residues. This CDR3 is CAWQRSGGMNSPLHF. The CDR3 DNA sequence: TGTGCCTGGCAGAGGTCCGGGGGTATGAATTCACCCCTCCACTTT.

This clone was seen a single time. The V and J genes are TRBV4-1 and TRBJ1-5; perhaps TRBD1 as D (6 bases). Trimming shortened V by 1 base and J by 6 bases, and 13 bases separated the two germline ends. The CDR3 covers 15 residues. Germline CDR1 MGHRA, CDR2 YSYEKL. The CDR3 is CASSQGAGATQPQHF. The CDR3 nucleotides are TGCGCCAGCAGCCAAGGGGCAGGGGCGACTCAGCCCCAGCATTTT.

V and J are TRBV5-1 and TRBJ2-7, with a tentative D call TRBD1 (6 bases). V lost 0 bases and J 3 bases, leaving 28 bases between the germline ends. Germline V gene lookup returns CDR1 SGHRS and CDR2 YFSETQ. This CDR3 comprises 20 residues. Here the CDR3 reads CASSLAAYGGQTVYYYEQYF. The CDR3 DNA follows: TGCGCCAGCAGCTTGGCCGCTTATGGGGGCCAAACGGTATACTACTACGAGCAGTACTTC.

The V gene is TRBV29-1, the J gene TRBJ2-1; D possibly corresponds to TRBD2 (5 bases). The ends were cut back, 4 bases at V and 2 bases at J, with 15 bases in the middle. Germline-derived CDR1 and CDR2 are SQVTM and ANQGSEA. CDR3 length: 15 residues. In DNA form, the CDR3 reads TGCAGCGTTGGTAGGACTGACTTTACCTACAATGAGCAGTTCTTC. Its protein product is CSVGRTDFTYNEQFF.

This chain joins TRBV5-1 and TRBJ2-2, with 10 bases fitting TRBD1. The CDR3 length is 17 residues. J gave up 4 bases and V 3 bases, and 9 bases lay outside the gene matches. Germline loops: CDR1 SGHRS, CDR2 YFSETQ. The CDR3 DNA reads TGCGCCAGCAGCTACTCCGGGACAGGGGCGGTCACCGGGGAGCTGTTTTTT. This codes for CASSYSGTGAVTGELFF.